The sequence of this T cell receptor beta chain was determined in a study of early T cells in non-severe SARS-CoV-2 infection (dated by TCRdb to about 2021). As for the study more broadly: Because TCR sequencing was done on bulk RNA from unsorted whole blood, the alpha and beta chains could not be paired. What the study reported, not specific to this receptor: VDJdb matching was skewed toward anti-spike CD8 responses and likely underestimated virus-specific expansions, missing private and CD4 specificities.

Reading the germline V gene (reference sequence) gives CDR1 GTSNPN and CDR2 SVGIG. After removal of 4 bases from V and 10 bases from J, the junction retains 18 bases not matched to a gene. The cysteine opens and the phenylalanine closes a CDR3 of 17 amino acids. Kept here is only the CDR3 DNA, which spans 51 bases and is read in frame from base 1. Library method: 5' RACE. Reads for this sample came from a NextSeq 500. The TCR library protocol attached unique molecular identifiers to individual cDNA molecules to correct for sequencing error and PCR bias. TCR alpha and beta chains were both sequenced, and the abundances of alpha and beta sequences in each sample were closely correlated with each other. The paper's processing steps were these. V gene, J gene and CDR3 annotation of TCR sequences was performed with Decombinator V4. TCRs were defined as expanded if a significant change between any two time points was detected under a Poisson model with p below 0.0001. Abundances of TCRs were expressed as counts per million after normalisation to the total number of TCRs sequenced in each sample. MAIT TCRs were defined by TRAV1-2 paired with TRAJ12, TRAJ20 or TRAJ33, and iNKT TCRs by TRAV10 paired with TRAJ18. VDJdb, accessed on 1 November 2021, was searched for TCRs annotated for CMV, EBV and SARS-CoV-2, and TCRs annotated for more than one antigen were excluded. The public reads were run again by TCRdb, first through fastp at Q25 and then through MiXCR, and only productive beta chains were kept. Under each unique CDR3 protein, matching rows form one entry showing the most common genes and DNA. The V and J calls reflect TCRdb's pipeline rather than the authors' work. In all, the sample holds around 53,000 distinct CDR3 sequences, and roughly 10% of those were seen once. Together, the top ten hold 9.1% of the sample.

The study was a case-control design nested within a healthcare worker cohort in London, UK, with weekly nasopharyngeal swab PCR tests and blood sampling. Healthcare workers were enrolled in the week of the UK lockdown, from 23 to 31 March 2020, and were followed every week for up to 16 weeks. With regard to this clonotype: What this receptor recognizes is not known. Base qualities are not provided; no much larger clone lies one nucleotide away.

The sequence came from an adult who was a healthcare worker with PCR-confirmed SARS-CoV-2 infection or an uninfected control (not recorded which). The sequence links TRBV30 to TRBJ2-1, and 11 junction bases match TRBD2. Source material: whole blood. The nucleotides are TGTGCCTGGAATCCGGTTCGGACTAGCGGGTACATCGGGGAGCAGTTCTTC. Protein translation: CAWNPVRTSGYIGEQFF.